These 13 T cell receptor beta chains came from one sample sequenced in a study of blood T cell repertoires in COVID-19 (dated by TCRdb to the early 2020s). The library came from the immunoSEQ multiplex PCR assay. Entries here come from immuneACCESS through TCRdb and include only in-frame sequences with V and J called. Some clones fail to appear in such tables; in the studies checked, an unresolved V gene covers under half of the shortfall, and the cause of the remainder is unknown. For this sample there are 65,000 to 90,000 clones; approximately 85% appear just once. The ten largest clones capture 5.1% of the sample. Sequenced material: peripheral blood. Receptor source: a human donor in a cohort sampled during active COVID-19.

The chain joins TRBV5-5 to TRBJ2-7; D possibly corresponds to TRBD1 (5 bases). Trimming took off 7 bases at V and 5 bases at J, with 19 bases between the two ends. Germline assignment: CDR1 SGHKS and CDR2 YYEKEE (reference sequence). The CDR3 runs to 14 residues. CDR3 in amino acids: CASALIDGADEQYF. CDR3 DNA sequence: TGTGCCAGCGCCCTGATCGATGGGGCAGACGAGCAGTACTTC.

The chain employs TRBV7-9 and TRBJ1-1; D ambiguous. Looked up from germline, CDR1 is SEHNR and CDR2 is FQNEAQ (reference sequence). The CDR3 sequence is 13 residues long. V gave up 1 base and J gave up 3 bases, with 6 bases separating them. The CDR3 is CASSLEADTEAFF. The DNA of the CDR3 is TGTGCCAGCAGCTTAGAAGCGGACACTGAAGCTTTCTTT.

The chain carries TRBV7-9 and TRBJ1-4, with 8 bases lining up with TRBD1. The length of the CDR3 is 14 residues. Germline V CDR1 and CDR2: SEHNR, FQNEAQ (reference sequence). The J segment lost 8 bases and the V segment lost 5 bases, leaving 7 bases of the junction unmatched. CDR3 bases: TGTGCCAGCAGCGAGGACAGGGTTGAGGAAAAACTGTTTTTT. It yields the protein CASSEDRVEEKLFF.

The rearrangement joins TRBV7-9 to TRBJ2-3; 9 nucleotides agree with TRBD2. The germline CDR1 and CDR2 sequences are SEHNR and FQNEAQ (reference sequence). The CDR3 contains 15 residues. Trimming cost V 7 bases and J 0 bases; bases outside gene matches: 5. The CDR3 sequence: CASNPLAGSTDTQYF. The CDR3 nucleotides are TGTGCCAGCAACCCCCTAGCGGGAAGCACAGATACGCAGTATTTT.

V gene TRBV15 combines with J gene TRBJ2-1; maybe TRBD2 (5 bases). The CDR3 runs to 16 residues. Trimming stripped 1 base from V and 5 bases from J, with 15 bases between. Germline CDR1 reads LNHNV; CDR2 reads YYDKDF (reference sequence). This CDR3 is CATSRGSGEGNNEQFF. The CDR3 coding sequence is TGTGCCACCAGCAGAGGGTCCGGAGAGGGAAACAATGAGCAGTTCTTC.

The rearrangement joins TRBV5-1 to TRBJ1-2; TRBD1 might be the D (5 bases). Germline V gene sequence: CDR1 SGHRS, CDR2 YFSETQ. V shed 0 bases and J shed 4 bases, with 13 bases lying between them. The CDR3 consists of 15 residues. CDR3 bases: TGCGCCAGCAGCTTGGATGGCAGGGAGGCCTATGGCTACACCTTC. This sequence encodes CASSLDGREAYGYTF.

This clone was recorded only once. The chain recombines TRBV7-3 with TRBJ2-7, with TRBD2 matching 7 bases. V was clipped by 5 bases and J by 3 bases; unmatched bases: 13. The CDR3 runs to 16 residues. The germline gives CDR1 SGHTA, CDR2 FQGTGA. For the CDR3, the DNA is TGTGCCAGCAGCCCCCGGGAGGTGGGGGAGGACTACGAGCAGTACTTC. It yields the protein CASSPREVGEDYEQYF.

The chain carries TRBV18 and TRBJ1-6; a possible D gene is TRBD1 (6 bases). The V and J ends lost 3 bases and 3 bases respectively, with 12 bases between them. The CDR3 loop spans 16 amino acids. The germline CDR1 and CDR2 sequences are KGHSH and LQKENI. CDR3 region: CASSPNRDGYNSPLHF. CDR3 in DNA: TGTGCCAGCTCACCTAACAGGGACGGCTATAATTCACCCCTCCACTTT.

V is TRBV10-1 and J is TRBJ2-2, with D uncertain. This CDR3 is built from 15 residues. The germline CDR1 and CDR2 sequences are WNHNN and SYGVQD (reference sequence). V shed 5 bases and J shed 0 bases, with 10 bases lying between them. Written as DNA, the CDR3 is TGCGCCAGCAGTAGTCAGGCGACGAACACCGGGGAGCTGTTTTTT. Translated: CASSSQATNTGELFF.

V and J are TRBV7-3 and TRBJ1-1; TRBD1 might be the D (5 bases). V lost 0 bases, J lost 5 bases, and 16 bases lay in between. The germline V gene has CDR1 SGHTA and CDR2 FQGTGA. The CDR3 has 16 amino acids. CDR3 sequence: CASSLTDNLRTTEAFF. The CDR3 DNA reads TGTGCCAGCAGCTTAACGGACAACCTTAGAACAACTGAAGCTTTCTTT.

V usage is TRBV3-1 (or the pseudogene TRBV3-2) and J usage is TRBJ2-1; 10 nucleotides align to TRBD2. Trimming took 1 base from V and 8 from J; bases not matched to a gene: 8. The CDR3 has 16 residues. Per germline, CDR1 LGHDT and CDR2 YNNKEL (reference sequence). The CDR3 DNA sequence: TGTGCCAGCAGCCAAGTGGCTACTAGCGGGACGGATGAGCAGTTCTTC. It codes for CASSQVATSGTDEQFF.

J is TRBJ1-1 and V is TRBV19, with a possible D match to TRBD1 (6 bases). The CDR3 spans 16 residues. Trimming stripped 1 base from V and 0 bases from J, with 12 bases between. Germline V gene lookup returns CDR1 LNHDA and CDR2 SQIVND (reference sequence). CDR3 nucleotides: TGTGCCAGTAGTATAGTACAGGGCGGCATGAACACTGAAGCTTTCTTT. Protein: CASSIVQGGMNTEAFF.

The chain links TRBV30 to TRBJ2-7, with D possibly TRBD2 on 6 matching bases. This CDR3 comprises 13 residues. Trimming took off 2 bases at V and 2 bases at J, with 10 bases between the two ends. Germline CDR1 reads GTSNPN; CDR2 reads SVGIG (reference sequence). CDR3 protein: CAWSSGPTYEQYF. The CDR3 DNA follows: TGTGCCTGGAGTAGCGGGCCCACCTACGAGCAGTACTTC.